This TCR beta chain was profiled in a study of blood T cell repertoires in COVID-19. Overall study: The United States, Italy and Spain supplied acute and convalescent COVID-19 samples. Nucleic acid was either cDNA or gDNA, and it came from T cells, B-cell-depleted T cells, or PBMCs.

Authors' methods: Reference gene primer amplification in the assay estimated nucleated cell counts. The data were produced by immunoSEQ multiplex PCR, yet TCRdb's version contains in-frame clones alone and is incomplete. The DNA was the basis for D and trimming; V, J and clone size are from that table. The sample shows 57,000 or so clones, roughly 84% of them seen only once. Unmatched junction bases numbered 11, after V lost 8 bases and J lost 6 bases. Germline-derived CDR1 and CDR2 are MNHEY and SVGAGI. CDR3 size: 14 residues. The rearrangement links TRBV6-5 to TRBJ2-7; 9 nucleotides align to TRBD1. Sequencing was carried out using peripheral blood. The TCR comes from a man in his 70s with active COVID-19. This CDR3 is CASSIGGQGSEQYF. The CDR3 DNA reads TGTGCCAGCTCTATTGGGGGACAGGGATCCGAGCAGTACTTC.